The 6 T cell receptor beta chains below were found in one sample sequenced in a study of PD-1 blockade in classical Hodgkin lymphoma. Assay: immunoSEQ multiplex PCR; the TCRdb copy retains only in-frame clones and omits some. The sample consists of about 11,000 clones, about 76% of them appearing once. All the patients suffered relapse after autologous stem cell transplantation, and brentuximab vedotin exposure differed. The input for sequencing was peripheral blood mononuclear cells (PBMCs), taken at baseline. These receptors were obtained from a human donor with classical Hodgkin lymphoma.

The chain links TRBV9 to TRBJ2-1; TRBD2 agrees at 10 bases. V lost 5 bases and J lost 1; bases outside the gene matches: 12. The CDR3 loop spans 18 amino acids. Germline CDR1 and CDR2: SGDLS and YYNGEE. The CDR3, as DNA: TGTGCCAGCAGTTCGTCCAGCGGGAGGGCCGGGTCCTACAATGAGCAGTTCTTC. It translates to CASSSSSGRAGSYNEQFF. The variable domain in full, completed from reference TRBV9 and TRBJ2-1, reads DSGVTQTPKHLITATGQRVTLRCSPRSGDLSVYWYQQSLDQGLQFLIQYYNGEERAKGNILERFSAQQFPDLHSELNLSSLELGDSALYFCASSSSSGRAGSYNEQFFGPGTRLTVL.

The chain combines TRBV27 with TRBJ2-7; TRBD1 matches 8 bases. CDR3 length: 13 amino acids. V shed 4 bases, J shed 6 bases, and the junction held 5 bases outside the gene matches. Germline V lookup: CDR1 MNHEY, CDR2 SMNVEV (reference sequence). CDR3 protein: CASSYGTGVEQYF. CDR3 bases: TGTGCCAGCAGTTACGGGACAGGTGTCGAGCAGTACTTC.

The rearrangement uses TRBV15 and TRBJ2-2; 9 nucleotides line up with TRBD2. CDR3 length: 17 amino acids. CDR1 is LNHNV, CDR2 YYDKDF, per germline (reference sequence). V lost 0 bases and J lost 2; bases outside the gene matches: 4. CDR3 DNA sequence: TGTGCCACCAGCAGAGAGGCTAGCGGGACCAACACCGGGGAGCTGTTTTTT. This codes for CATSREASGTNTGELFF.

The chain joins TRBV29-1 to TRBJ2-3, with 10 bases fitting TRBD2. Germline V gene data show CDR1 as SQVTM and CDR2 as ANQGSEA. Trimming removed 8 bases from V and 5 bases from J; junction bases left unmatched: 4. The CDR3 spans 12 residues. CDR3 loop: CSQLAGVDTQYF. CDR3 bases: TGCAGCCAGCTAGCGGGGGTAGATACGCAGTATTTT.

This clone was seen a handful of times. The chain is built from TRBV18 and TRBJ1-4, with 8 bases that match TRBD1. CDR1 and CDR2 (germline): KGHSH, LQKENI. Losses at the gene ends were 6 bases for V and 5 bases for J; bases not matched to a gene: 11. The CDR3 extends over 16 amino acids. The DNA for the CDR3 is TGTGCCAGCTCCCCTACCGTTGGACAGGGCAATGAAAAACTGTTTTTT. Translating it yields CASSPTVGQGNEKLFF. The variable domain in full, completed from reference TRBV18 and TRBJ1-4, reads NAGVMQNPRHLVRRRGQEARLRCSPMKGHSHVYWYRQLPEEGLKFMVYLQKENIIDESGMPKERFSAEFPKEGPSILRIQQVVRGDSAAYFCASSPTVGQGNEKLFFGSGTQLSVL.

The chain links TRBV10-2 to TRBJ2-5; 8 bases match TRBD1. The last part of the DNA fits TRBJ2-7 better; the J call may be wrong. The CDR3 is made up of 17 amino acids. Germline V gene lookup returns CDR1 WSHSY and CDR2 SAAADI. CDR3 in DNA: TGCGCCAGCAGTGAGCTGTTCGGGCAGGGGGCTATTCACGAGCAGTACTTC. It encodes CASSELFGQGAIHEQYF.